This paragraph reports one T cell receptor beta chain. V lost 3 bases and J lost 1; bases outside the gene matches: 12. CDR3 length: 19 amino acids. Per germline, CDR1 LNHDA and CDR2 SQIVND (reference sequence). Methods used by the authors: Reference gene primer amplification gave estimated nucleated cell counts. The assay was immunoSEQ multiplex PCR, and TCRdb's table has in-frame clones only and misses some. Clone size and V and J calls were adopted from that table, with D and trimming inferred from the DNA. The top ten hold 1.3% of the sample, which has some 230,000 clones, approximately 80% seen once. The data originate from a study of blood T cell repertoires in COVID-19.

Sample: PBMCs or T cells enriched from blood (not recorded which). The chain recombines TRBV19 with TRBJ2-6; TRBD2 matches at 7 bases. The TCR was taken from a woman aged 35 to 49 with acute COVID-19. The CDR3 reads CASSIRESGAVSGANVLTF. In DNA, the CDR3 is TGTGCCAGTAGTATTCGGGAAAGCGGGGCTGTTTCTGGGGCCAACGTCCTGACTTTC.